Below are 18 T cell receptor beta chains sequenced from a single sample in a study of regulatory T cells in long-lasting Graves disease. Documented time point: persistent/refractory GD, antithyroid drugs over 5 years with positive TRAb. The authors made the TCR library using RNA they extracted from PBMCs. CDR3-region Arm-PCR and iRepertoire HTBI primers produced the TCR beta libraries. TCRdb called the multiplex PCR reads again in MiXCR, with one record for every CDR3 protein. The sample has 400,000 to 500,000 distinct CDR3 sequences, over 20% seen once. The starting material was peripheral blood mononuclear cells (PBMCs), obtained when the disease was refractory, from a patient treated with antithyroid drugs. These receptor sequences come from a female donor with Graves disease.

In regard to this clonotype: An end of the junction differs from the germline gene, which may be a read error. The gene calls are TRBV5-1 and TRBJ1-1; D unresolved. The CDR3 length is 13 residues. Germline V gene data show CDR1 as SGHRS and CDR2 as YFSETQ. CDR3 sequence (DNA): TGCGCCAGCAGCTTGGTCGGGAACACTGAAGTTTTCTTT. It translates to CASSLVGNTEVFF.

This clonotype has a count of ten or more. The chain links TRBV15 to TRBJ1-1; no clear D gene. CDR3 size: 16 residues. V lost 0 bases and J lost 1, with 12 bases in between. The germline CDR1 and CDR2 sequences are LNHNV and YYDKDF (reference sequence). CDR3: CATSRDVTVGNTEAFF. The CDR3 DNA follows: TGTGCCACCAGCAGAGATGTTACGGTGGGGAACACTGAAGCTTTCTTT.

Comment on this clonotype: A single base separates this from a much larger clone, so it may be a read error. The chain is built from TRBV6-2 or TRBV6-3 and TRBJ1-1, with D uncertain. Germline CDR1 is MNHEY and CDR2 is SVGEGT. The CDR3 has 16 amino acids. CDR3 sequence reads: CASSTPGARMNTEAYF. The CDR3 region has the DNA TGTGCCAGCAGCACTCCGGGAGCACGGATGAACACTGAAGCTTACTTT.

This clonotype came up many times. The chain joins TRBV28 to TRBJ2-7; D gene uncertain. Trimming left V 3 bases short and J 2 bases short, with 11 bases between. Germline V gene lookup returns CDR1 MDHEN and CDR2 SYDVKM. The CDR3 runs to 14 residues. In nucleotides, the CDR3 is TGTGCCAGCAGTTTCGTGGAAAATCCCTACGAGCAGTACTTC. It codes for CASSFVENPYEQYF.

The chain links TRBV20-1 to TRBJ2-7; 8 nucleotides agree with TRBD1. This CDR3 is 14 amino acids long. CDR1 and CDR2 from the germline V gene are DFQATT and SNEGSKA (reference sequence). V dropped 6 bases and J dropped 2; count of bases not matched to a gene: 9. In nucleotides, the CDR3 is TGCAGTGCGGACAAACCGGGACAGGCCTACGAGCAGTACTTC. Residues: CSADKPGQAYEQYF.

This chain joins TRBV18 and TRBJ2-7; D not resolved. The CDR3 spans 12 residues. The germline V gene encodes CDR1 KGHSH and CDR2 LQKENI. The V and J ends lost 3 bases and 4 bases respectively, with 7 bases between them. Here the CDR3 reads CASSPTLYEQYF. The CDR3 coding sequence is TGTGCCAGCTCACCGACATTATACGAGCAGTACTTC.

The chain combines TRBV15 with TRBJ2-7; 10 bases line up with TRBD1. The CDR3 consists of 15 residues. J gave up 3 bases and V 4 bases, and 6 bases lay outside the gene matches. Germline loops: CDR1 LNHNV, CDR2 YYDKDF (reference sequence). The chain's CDR3 is CATSTGTGENYEQYF. DNA for the CDR3: TGTGCCACCAGCACTGGGACAGGGGAGAACTACGAGCAGTACTTC.

This clonotype was recorded only once. A much more abundant neighbour one base away suggests this may be a read error. The genes are TRBV2 and TRBJ2-2; unclear D gene. The V and J ends lost 7 bases and 4 bases respectively, with 16 bases between them. The CDR3 loop spans 15 amino acids. The germline V gene has CDR1 SNHLY and CDR2 FYNNEI. The CDR3 protein is CASMRGAASTGELFF. The CDR3, as DNA: TGTGCCAGCATGCGTGGAGCCGCGAGCACCGGGGAGCTGTTTTTT.

This clonotype was picked up many times. V and J are TRBV12-3 or TRBV12-4 and TRBJ2-7; no clear D gene. The germline V and J ends were trimmed by 1 base and 2 bases, with 6 bases remaining between them. The length of the CDR3 is 13 residues. The CDR3 reads CASSLGIAYEQYF. The DNA for the CDR3 is TGTGCCAGCAGTTTAGGGATCGCCTACGAGCAGTACTTC.

The chain joins TRBV5-1 to TRBJ2-2, with 12 bases matching TRBD2. V lost 4 bases, J lost 4 bases, and 14 bases stayed unmatched. CDR1 and CDR2 (germline): SGHRS, YFSETQ. This CDR3 contains 19 residues. The CDR3 region has the DNA TGCGCCAGCAGCGAAACCTCCCTAGCGGGAGGGCCGGGCACCGGGGAGCTGTTTTTT. Translating gives CASSETSLAGGPGTGELFF. Combining the CDR3 with reference TRBV5-1 and TRBJ2-2 gives the whole variable domain KAGVTQTPRYLIKTRGQQVTLSCSPISGHRSVSWYQQTPGQGLQFLFEYFSETQRNKGNFPGRFSGRQFSNSRSEMNVSTLELGDSALYLCASSETSLAGGPGTGELFFGEGSRLTVL.

This clonotype showed up many times. The rearrangement joins TRBV12-3 or TRBV12-4 to TRBJ2-5, with 8 bases fitting TRBD2. V was clipped by 7 bases and J by 5 bases; unmatched bases: 12. CDR3 length: 15 residues. The DNA for the CDR3 is TGTGCCAGCACTACCGGGCGGGGGGCGCCGGAGACCCAGTACTTC. Its translation is CASTTGRGAPETQYF.

At least ten counts were recorded for this clonotype. This chain links TRBV6-2 or TRBV6-3 with TRBJ1-2; the D is unclear. Trimming took off 7 bases at V and 4 bases at J, with 16 bases between the two ends. CDR3 length: 14 amino acids. Germline V gene data show CDR1 as MNHEY and CDR2 as SVGEGT. The CDR3 here is CASTKTGSSYGYTF. The CDR3, as DNA: TGTGCCAGCACCAAAACCGGGTCTTCCTATGGCTACACCTTC.

This clonotype showed up many times. The chain is built from TRBV7-2 and TRBJ2-7, with 9 bases lining up with TRBD2. The CDR3 runs 15 residues. Per the germline V gene, CDR1 is SGHTA and CDR2 is FQGNSA. The J segment lost 2 bases and the V segment lost 5 bases, leaving 7 bases of the junction unmatched. CDR3 nucleotides: TGTGCCAGCAGCGGCGGGGGGGACCCAGCCTACGAGCAGTACTTC. Translated, it gives CASSGGGDPAYEQYF.

This clonotype appeared a few times. This rearrangement joins TRBV5-1 to TRBJ2-5; 7 positions match TRBD2. The V segment lost 4 bases and the J segment 5 bases; nucleotides outside the gene matches: 11. This CDR3 contains 15 residues. Looked up from germline, CDR1 is SGHRS and CDR2 is YFSETQ. The CDR3 DNA reads TGCGCCAGCAGCAAGAGTCGCGGGAGCTTGGAGACCCAGTACTTC. Encoded protein: CASSKSRGSLETQYF.

This clonotype has a handful of counts. The rearrangement uses TRBV4-1 and TRBJ2-7; 7 bases are a match to TRBD1. CDR3 length: 15 residues. The V gene's germline CDR1 is MGHRA and CDR2 YSYEKL. V shed 2 bases and J 3 bases; nucleotides not matched to a gene: 7. CDR3 in DNA: TGCGCCAGCAGCCAAATATGGGACAGCAACTACGAGCAGTACTTC. Its translation: CASSQIWDSNYEQYF.

With regard to this clonotype: A much larger clone sits a single nucleotide away, making a read error possible. This likely comes from a read error, as the CDR3 has no conserved phenylalanine or tryptophan at its end. The V call is TRBV20-1, the J call TRBJ1-1; D is unresolved. V was cut by 2 bases and J by 0 bases, with 19 bases left in between. CDR1 is DFQATT, CDR2 SNEGSKA, per germline (reference sequence). This CDR3 contains 17 residues. The CDR3 DNA reads TGCAGTGCTAGACCGCGAAATGATGGCAGCTTGAACACTGAAGCTTTCCTT. Translating gives CSARPRNDGSLNTEAFL.

This clonotype came up a few times. The chain combines TRBV20-1 with TRBJ2-7; D may be TRBD1 or TRBD2 (5 bases each). Between the trimmed V and J ends, which lost 5 bases and 2 bases, there was a span of 31 bases. This CDR3 spans 19 amino acids. In germline, CDR1 is DFQATT, CDR2 SNEGSKA (reference sequence). CDR3 protein: CSAAPNRGSLSGLTYEQYF. The CDR3 nucleotides read TGCAGTGCTGCCCCTAATCGGGGCTCCTTGAGCGGTCTCACCTACGAGCAGTACTTC.

This rearrangement joins TRBV29-1 to TRBJ2-1; D may be TRBD1 or TRBD2 (5 bases each). V was cut by 4 bases and J by 6 bases, with 16 bases left in between. The germline CDR1 and CDR2 sequences are SQVTM and ANQGSEA. The CDR3 has 14 amino acids. CDR3 DNA: TGCAGCGTTGGCGGACCGGGACCACGCAATGAGCAGTTCTTC. It translates to CSVGGPGPRNEQFF.